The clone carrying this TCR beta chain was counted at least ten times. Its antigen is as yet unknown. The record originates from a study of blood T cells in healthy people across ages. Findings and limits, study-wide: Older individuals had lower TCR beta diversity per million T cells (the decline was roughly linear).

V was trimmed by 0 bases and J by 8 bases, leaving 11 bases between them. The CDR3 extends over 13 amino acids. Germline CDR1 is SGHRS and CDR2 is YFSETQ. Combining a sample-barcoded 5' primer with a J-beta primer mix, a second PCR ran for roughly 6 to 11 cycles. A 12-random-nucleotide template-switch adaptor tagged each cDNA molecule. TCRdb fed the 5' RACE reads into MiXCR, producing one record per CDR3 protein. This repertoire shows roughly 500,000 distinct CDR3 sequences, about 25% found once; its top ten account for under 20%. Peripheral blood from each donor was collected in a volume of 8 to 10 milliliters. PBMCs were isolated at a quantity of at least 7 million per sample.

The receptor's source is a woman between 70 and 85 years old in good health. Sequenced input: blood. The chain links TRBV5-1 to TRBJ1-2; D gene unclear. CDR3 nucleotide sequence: TGCGCCAGCAGCTTGGCCGTTCCTTACGGCTACACCTTC. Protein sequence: CASSLAVPYGYTF.